The next 22 T cell receptor beta chains were all read from a single sample in a study of blood T cell repertoires in COVID-19. Libraries were prepared by immunoSEQ multiplex PCR; TCRdb keeps only in-frame clonotypes and omits some of them. The table lists 65,000 to 80,000 clones, less than 90% of them singletons. The sequenced material came from peripheral blood. The receptors stem from a man of 80 years or more in a cohort sampled during active COVID-19.

V gene TRBV18 combines with J gene TRBJ1-1; 7 nucleotides align to TRBD1. Per germline, CDR1 KGHSH and CDR2 LQKENI. Germline trimming cut 0 bases from V and 2 bases from J; bases unmatched to any gene: 12. The CDR3 is made up of 18 amino acids. The CDR3 is CASSPPQGGRGLNTEAFF. The DNA for the CDR3 is TGTGCCAGCTCACCACCCCAAGGGGGCAGGGGCTTAAACACTGAAGCTTTCTTT. Full variable domain (missing parts from reference TRBV18 and TRBJ1-1): NAGVMQNPRHLVRRRGQEARLRCSPMKGHSHVYWYRQLPEEGLKFMVYLQKENIIDESGMPKERFSAEFPKEGPSILRIQQVVRGDSAAYFCASSPPQGGRGLNTEAFFGQGTRLTVV.

The chain uses TRBV15 and TRBJ2-1; 10 bases line up with TRBD2. CDR1 is LNHNV, CDR2 YYDKDF, per germline (reference sequence). J lost 4 bases, V lost 3 bases, and 3 bases had no gene match. The CDR3 extends over 15 amino acids. CDR3 protein: CATSRASGGYNEQFF. The CDR3 region has the DNA TGTGCCACCAGCAGGGCTAGCGGGGGATACAATGAGCAGTTCTTC.

V usage is TRBV6-5 and J usage is TRBJ1-1; the D gene is possibly TRBD1 (5 bases). The CDR3 runs to 14 residues. Germline V CDR1 and CDR2: MNHEY, SVGAGI. V lost 2 bases and J lost 1, with 8 bases in between. CDR3 DNA: TGTGCCAGCAGTTACACGGACAAGAACACTGAAGCTTTCTTT. It is translated as CASSYTDKNTEAFF.

This clone was counted ten times or more. The chain joins TRBV4-1 to TRBJ2-2; 7 bases line up with TRBD2. The junction had 2 bases not matched to a gene; V was cut back by 4 bases and J by 0 bases. This CDR3 spans 15 amino acids. Germline CDR1 is MGHRA and CDR2 is YSYEKL. The CDR3 loop is CASSPGGANTGELFF. DNA for the CDR3: TGCGCCAGCAGCCCTGGGGGGGCGAACACCGGGGAGCTGTTTTTT.

The chain couples TRBV7-9 to TRBJ1-4; 7 bases fit TRBD1. The CDR3 extends over 16 amino acids. The J segment lost 6 bases and the V segment lost 5 bases, leaving 12 bases of the junction unmatched. CDR1 and CDR2 (germline): SEHNR, FQNEAQ (reference sequence). The CDR3 sequence is CASSPPAGTADEKLFF. Written as DNA, the CDR3 is TGTGCCAGCAGCCCCCCTGCCGGGACAGCCGATGAAAAACTGTTTTTT. The full variable domain, completed using reference TRBV7-9 and TRBJ1-4, is DTGVSQNPRHKITKRGQNVTFRCDPISEHNRLYWYRQTLGQGPEFLTYFQNEAQLEKSRLLSDRFSAERPKGSFSTLEIQRTEQGDSAMYLCASSPPAGTADEKLFFGSGTQLSVL.

This chain uses TRBV7-2 with TRBJ1-2; TRBD1 aligns across 8 bases. The germline V gene has CDR1 SGHTA and CDR2 FQGNSA. The CDR3 covers 15 residues. J lost 6 bases, V lost 2 bases, and 8 bases had no gene match. The CDR3 loop reads CASSLTPRGRDGYTF. CDR3 nucleotides: TGTGCCAGCAGCTTAACCCCCAGGGGGCGCGATGGCTACACCTTC.

The chain joins TRBV10-3 to TRBJ2-3; 9 nucleotides agree with TRBD1. The J segment lost 3 bases and the V segment lost 10 bases, leaving 8 bases of the junction unmatched. The CDR3 sequence is 14 residues long. Germline lookup yields CDR1 ENHRY and CDR2 SYGVKD. CDR3 sequence: CATMTGTGTDTQYF. The CDR3 coding sequence is TGTGCCACCATGACCGGGACAGGGACAGATACGCAGTATTTT.

The chain joins TRBV6-1 to TRBJ1-5, with 9 bases aligning to TRBD1. CDR3 size: 15 residues. The trim removed 3 bases at V and 7 bases at J, leaving 7 bases unmatched. Germline loops: CDR1 MNHNS, CDR2 SASEGT. For the CDR3, the DNA is TGTGCCAGCAGTGAGTTACAGGGGGCACGACAGCCCCAGCATTTT. Protein product: CASSELQGARQPQHF.

V gene TRBV3-1 (or the pseudogene TRBV3-2) combines with J gene TRBJ2-5, with TRBD2 identical over 15 bases. Germline assignment: CDR1 LGHDT and CDR2 YNNKEL (reference sequence). Germline trimming cut 4 bases from V and 5 bases from J; bases unmatched to any gene: 11. The CDR3 is made up of 18 amino acids. The CDR3 DNA reads TGTGCCAGCAGCCTTGGGACTAGCGGGGGGTGGTTTATCGAGACCCAGTACTTC. The encoded protein is CASSLGTSGGWFIETQYF.

The chain uses TRBV3-1 (or the pseudogene TRBV3-2) and TRBJ1-1, with 7 nucleotides matching TRBD1. This CDR3 region has 14 residues. V was clipped by 6 bases and J by 1 base; unmatched bases: 5. Germline-derived CDR1 and CDR2 are LGHDT and YNNKEL (reference sequence). CDR3 sequence reads: CASRLTGPNTEAFF. The CDR3 DNA follows: TGTGCCAGCAGATTGACAGGGCCGAACACTGAAGCTTTCTTT.

This chain links TRBV9 with TRBJ1-2; TRBD1 agrees at 10 bases. Trimming cost V 4 bases and J 7 bases; bases outside gene matches: 10. The CDR3 contains 15 residues. CDR1 SGDLS and CDR2 YYNGEE come from the germline V gene. The CDR3 sequence: CASSLELTGGRGYTF. CDR3 sequence (DNA): TGTGCCAGCAGCCTAGAATTGACAGGGGGCCGTGGCTACACCTTC.

The rearrangement uses TRBV2 and TRBJ1-2; D is perhaps TRBD1 (5 bases). V gave up 7 bases and J gave up 8 bases, with 11 bases separating them. Germline V gives CDR1 SNHLY, CDR2 FYNNEI. This CDR3 has 11 residues. CDR3 DNA: TGTGCCAGCAAAAGGGGTGGCGGCTACACCTTC. Translated, it gives CASKRGGGYTF.

The chain carries TRBV6-1 and TRBJ2-6, with 10 bases fitting TRBD1. Trimming removed 3 bases from V and 1 base from J; junction bases left unmatched: 3. CDR1 is MNHNS, CDR2 SASEGT, per germline. This CDR3 comprises 17 residues. As DNA, the CDR3 is TGTGCCAGCAGTGACCCGGGACAGGGGTCTGGGGCCAACGTCCTGACTTTC. Its translation: CASSDPGQGSGANVLTF.

The chain uses TRBV5-1 and TRBJ1-1; a possible D gene is TRBD1 (5 bases). CDR1 and CDR2 (germline): SGHRS, YFSETQ. The CDR3 contains 15 residues. Trimming took 4 bases from V and 2 from J, leaving 15 bases between them. CDR3 residues: CASSPRQQINTEAFF. DNA for the CDR3: TGCGCCAGCAGCCCCAGACAGCAAATAAACACTGAAGCTTTCTTT.

V gene TRBV6-4 combines with J gene TRBJ1-1; 9 bases line up with TRBD1. Germline assignment: CDR1 MRHNA and CDR2 SNTAGT. Trimming took 7 bases from V and 4 from J; bases not matched to a gene: 7. The CDR3 has 14 amino acids. As DNA, the CDR3 is TGTGCCAGCATGGCACAGGGGGCCGGCACTGAAGCTTTCTTT. The encoded protein is CASMAQGAGTEAFF.

The chain combines TRBV2 with TRBJ1-2; maybe TRBD1 (5 bases). Trimming removed 4 bases from V and 4 bases from J, with 25 bases in between. The length of the CDR3 is 18 residues. The V gene's germline CDR1 is SNHLY and CDR2 FYNNEI. CDR3 nucleotide sequence: TGTGCCAGCAGTGTCGGGGGGTCAGGGTCTCTTGCAAGCTATGGCTACACCTTC. It translates to CASSVGGSGSLASYGYTF. The full variable domain, its missing parts supplied by reference TRBV2 and TRBJ1-2, is EPEVTQTPSHQVTQMGQEVILRCVPISNHLYFYWYRQILGQKVEFLVSFYNNEISEKSEIFDDQFSVERPDGSNFTLKIRSTKLEDSAMYFCASSVGGSGSLASYGYTFGSGTRLTVV.

The CDR3 DNA reads TGTGCCAGTAGTATAGGGTCAGGGGGCGCCCCCACTGAAGCTTTCTTT. Amino acid sequence: CASSIGSGGAPTEAFF. The rearrangement joins TRBV19 to TRBJ1-1; 8 bases agree with TRBD1. This CDR3 has 16 residues. The germline V gene has CDR1 LNHDA and CDR2 SQIVND (reference sequence). Trimming cost V 1 base and J 4 bases; bases outside gene matches: 8.

The V gene is TRBV20-1, the J gene TRBJ1-3; TRBD1 might be the D (5 bases). CDR3 length: 13 residues. Looked up from germline, CDR1 is DFQATT and CDR2 is SNEGSKA (reference sequence). V lost 3 bases, J lost 0 bases, and 6 bases lay in between. CDR3 protein: CSASQGSGNTIYF. The CDR3 nucleotides read TGCAGTGCTAGTCAGGGCTCTGGAAACACCATATATTTT.

The chain recombines TRBV3-1 (or the pseudogene TRBV3-2) with TRBJ2-2, with 8 bases aligning to TRBD2. Looked up from germline, CDR1 is LGHDT and CDR2 is YNNKEL (reference sequence). J gave up 6 bases and V 0 bases, and 6 bases lay outside the gene matches. This CDR3 is 16 amino acids long. This CDR3 reads CASSQELGGGPGELFF. DNA of the CDR3: TGTGCCAGCAGCCAAGAACTCGGGGGGGGCCCCGGGGAGCTGTTTTTT.

The chain employs TRBV19 and TRBJ2-5; 8 bases are a match to TRBD1. Germline V lookup: CDR1 LNHDA, CDR2 SQIVND (reference sequence). With V trimmed by 4 bases and J by 5 bases, 3 bases remained unmatched. This CDR3 contains 13 residues. The CDR3: CASSKQGDETQYF. The CDR3 DNA reads as TGTGCCAGTAGTAAACAGGGGGATGAGACCCAGTACTTC.

The rearrangement uses TRBV13 and TRBJ2-3, with TRBD2 matching over 7 bases. Germline trimming cut 5 bases from V and 5 bases from J; bases unmatched to any gene: 10. This CDR3 contains 15 residues. Per germline, CDR1 PRHDT and CDR2 FYEKMQ (reference sequence). The CDR3 nucleotides read TGTGCCAGCAGCGGTGGAGCGGGGCGCAAAGATACGCAGTATTTT. Amino acids: CASSGGAGRKDTQYF.

Here the CDR3 DNA reads TGCGCCAGCAGGAGGGGGCTGGCAACTAATGAAAAACTGTTTTTT. This gives the protein CASRRGLATNEKLFF. The chain has TRBV5-1 and TRBJ1-4, with 7 bases identical to TRBD1. The CDR3 is 15 amino acids. V dropped 5 bases and J dropped 0; count of bases not matched to a gene: 4. CDR1 is SGHRS, CDR2 YFSETQ, per germline.